These T cell receptor beta chains were read from a single sample in a study of cytomegalovirus exposure and HLA in healthy donors. Using immunoSEQ multiplex PCR, the repertoire was profiled, and TCRdb retains in-frame clones only, with some absent. The table has 100,000 to 150,000 clones, roughly 70% seen once; the top ten hold 5.5% to 8.5%. The sequenced sample consisted of PBMCs. These receptors all stem from a man aged 35 to 55 in good health and CMV-seropositive. Each CDR3 is given with its conserved first and last residue. D genes are given only for firm matches. Clone size, where shown, is once, few, many, or a class for clones that have expanded.

d_call	v_call	j_call	clone_size	cdr3_nt	cdr3_aa
-	TRBV27	TRBJ1-4	-	TGTGCCAGCAGGGGGGGTGAAAAACTGTTTTTT	CASRGGEKLFF
-	TRBV19	TRBJ2-2	-	TGTGCCAGTAGTTTTTTTGGGGGCAAACCCGGGGAGCTGTTTTTT	CASSFFGGKPGELFF
-	TRBV5-1	TRBJ1-1	-	TGCGCCAGCAGCTTAACGGGGGTAGTGAACAATGAAGCTTTCTTT	CASSLTGVVNNEAFF
TRBD1	TRBV6-5	TRBJ1-6	-	TGTGCCAGCAGCCCGGACAGGGTGAGCTCACCCCTCCACTTT	CASSPDRVSSPLHF
TRBD1	TRBV7-2	TRBJ2-4	-	TGTGCCAGCAGCTTAGAGGGGCAGGGGGCCCGCAAAAACATTCAGTACTTC	CASSLEGQGARKNIQYF
-	TRBV2	TRBJ2-7	-	TGTGCCAGCAGTTACAGGCTGAACTACGAGCAGTACTTC	CASSYRLNYEQYF
-	TRBV7-9	TRBJ1-6	few	TGTGCCAGCAGCCCCTCAGGGGATAATTCACCCCTCCACTTT	CASSPSGDNSPLHF
TRBD1	TRBV7-9	TRBJ1-1	-	TGTGCCAGCAGCTTAGGTCCCCAGGGACAGGGGAAAGCTTTCTTT	CASSLGPQGQGKAFF
TRBD1	TRBV7-9	TRBJ2-7	once	TGTGCCAGTAGCTTATTCGTCGGGACAGGGACCGAGCAGTACTTC	CASSLFVGTGTEQYF
-	TRBV27	TRBJ1-2	-	TGTGCCAGCAGTCCGAATTCCTTGTACTCCAACTATGGCTACACCTTC	CASSPNSLYSNYGYTF
TRBD2	TRBV5-8	TRBJ2-1	once	TGTGCCAGCAGCTTGGGGGGCCCTAGACTAGCGGGAGGACTTGAGCAGTTCTTC	CASSLGGPRLAGGLEQFF
-	TRBV7-9	TRBJ2-7	medium-sized	TGTGCCAGCACCCCTAAGTATCCCTACGAGCAGTACTTC	CASTPKYPYEQYF
-	TRBV19	TRBJ1-1	-	TGTGCCAGTAGTATAGCGGGGGTTGAAGCTTTCTTT	CASSIAGVEAFF
-	TRBV5-1	TRBJ1-2	-	TGCGCCAGCAGCTTGGCAGGCTCCAGTGTCTATGGCTACACCTTC	CASSLAGSSVYGYTF
-	TRBV14	TRBJ1-1	-	TGTGCCAGCAGCCTTAGTCTGAACACTGAAGCTTTCTTT	CASSLSLNTEAFF
-	TRBV6-6	TRBJ2-5	-	TGTGCCAGCAGCACCGGGACACGAGACATTCAAGAGACCCAGTACTTC	CASSTGTRDIQETQYF
TRBD1	TRBV7-9	TRBJ2-5	-	TGTGCCAGCAGCACCGACAGGGGGTATGGGGACTTC	CASSTDRGYGDF
-	TRBV4-2	TRBJ2-5	-	TGTGCCAGCAGCGCATCAGGGCCTGGGGAGACCCAGTACTTC	CASSASGPGETQYF
-	TRBV5-1	TRBJ1-3	once	TGCGCCAGCAGCAAGGTGGACAGAAGCTCTGGAAACACCATATATTTT	CASSKVDRSSGNTIYF
TRBD1	TRBV19	TRBJ2-5	few	TGTGCCAGTAGTGACCGGACAGGGCAGGGCCGTTGGGCCCAGTACTTC	CASSDRTGQGRWAQYF
-	TRBV9	TRBJ2-3	few	TGTGCCAGCAAGGGCAGACAGAGCACAGATACGCAGTATTTT	CASKGRQSTDTQYF
-	TRBV7-2	TRBJ1-3	-	TGTGCCAGCAGCTTAGGCTGGGGGGCTGGAAACACCATATATTTT	CASSLGWGAGNTIYF
-	TRBV10-1	TRBJ1-5	once	TGCGCCAGCAGCCCACAGGAGAATCAGCCCCAGCATTTT	CASSPQENQPQHF
TRBD1	TRBV28	TRBJ1-2	-	TGTGCCAGCAGTTTACTTTCCGACTGGACAGGGACTTATGGCTACACCTTC	CASSLLSDWTGTYGYTF
TRBD1	TRBV7-8	TRBJ1-3	-	TGTGCCAGCAGCTCCGCCGGGACAGCCTTAAACACCATATATTTT	CASSSAGTALNTIYF
TRBD1	TRBV12-5	TRBJ1-5	-	TGTGCTAGTGGTTTGGTCCGGGACAGGGGTTCCTATCAGCCCCAGCATTTT	CASGLVRDRGSYQPQHF
TRBD1	TRBV27	TRBJ1-4	-	TGTGCCAGCAGTAGAGGACAGGGGCCGCCTCCTGCAACTAATGAAAAACTGTTTTTT	CASSRGQGPPPATNEKLFF
TRBD2	TRBV7-9	TRBJ2-5	-	TGTGCCAGCAGCTTACGGCGGGGGGGTGAGACCCAGTACTTC	CASSLRRGGETQYF
-	TRBV30	TRBJ1-1	-	TGTGCCTGGAGCCGACAGGTTGAAGCTTTCTTT	CAWSRQVEAFF
TRBD1	TRBV29-1	TRBJ2-6	-	TGCAGCGTCCGCGGGACAGGGGCGTTCTCTGGGGCCAACGTCCTGACTTTC	CSVRGTGAFSGANVLTF
TRBD1	TRBV9	TRBJ2-7	-	TGTGCCAGCAGCAGATCGGGACAGGGAGCCTACGAGCAGTACTTC	CASSRSGQGAYEQYF
-	TRBV6-6	TRBJ2-2	once	TGTGCCAGCAGTTACTCTCGGGAGCAGCTGTTTTTT	CASSYSREQLFF
TRBD1	TRBV19	TRBJ2-5	-	TGTGCCAGTAGTATCTCCGGGACAGCATTACAAGAGACCCAGTACTTC	CASSISGTALQETQYF
-	TRBV18	TRBJ2-3	-	TGTGCCAGTTCCCAGCGAATTTATACGCAGTATTTT	CASSQRIYTQYF
TRBD2	TRBV19	TRBJ2-2	-	TGTGCCAGTAGTACCGGGACTAGGGTCCCCGGGGAGCTGTTTTTT	CASSTGTRVPGELFF
-	TRBV28	TRBJ2-1	few	TGTGCCAGCAGCCCCCACAGACTAGCCTACAATGAGCAGTTCTTC	CASSPHRLAYNEQFF
-	TRBV10-3	TRBJ2-7	-	TGTGCCATCAGTGTCTGGACTTACCCCTACGAGCAGTACTTC	CAISVWTYPYEQYF
TRBD2	TRBV10-1	TRBJ2-1	-	TGCGCCAGCAGTGTCTCGGCTAGCGGGAGAGTGATCTTC	CASSVSASGRVIF
TRBD1	TRBV5-1	TRBJ2-7	-	TGCGCCAGCAGCTTGGTCGGGACAGGGGGAACTAGCGAGCAGTACTTC	CASSLVGTGGTSEQYF
-	TRBV7-2	TRBJ1-4	-	TGTGCCAGCAGCCCGGACAGTGCAACTAATGAAAAACTGTTTTTT	CASSPDSATNEKLFF
TRBD1	TRBV11-2	TRBJ2-3	-	TGTGCCAGCAGCGAAATGACAGGGGGCTGGTTCACAGATACGCAGTATTTT	CASSEMTGGWFTDTQYF
-	TRBV6-6	TRBJ1-2	few	TGTGCCAGCTGTGGGCCGGACTATGGCTACACCTTC	CASCGPDYGYTF
-	TRBV5-1	TRBJ2-3	-	TGCGCCAGCAGCTTTGACTATTCCGATACGCAGTATTTT	CASSFDYSDTQYF
-	TRBV28	TRBJ1-5	-	TGTGCCAGCAGTCCTCCCCTATGGCCCCAGCATTTT	CASSPPLWPQHF
-	TRBV11-2	TRBJ1-3	-	TGTGCCAGCAGCTTAGATAGCTCTGGAAACACCATATATTTT	CASSLDSSGNTIYF
TRBD1	TRBV7-6	TRBJ2-7	-	TGTGCCAGCAGCTTAGGGGTACAGGGGAACGGCGAGCAGTACTTC	CASSLGVQGNGEQYF
TRBD1	TRBV5-6	TRBJ2-3	-	TGTGCCAGCAGCACCGGGACAGGGGGCGGAGATACGCAGTATTTT	CASSTGTGGGDTQYF
-	TRBV5-1	TRBJ2-5	many	TGCGCCAGCAGGGGGGGACAGCATCAAGAGACCCAGTACTTC	CASRGGQHQETQYF
-	TRBV6-5	TRBJ2-2	-	TGTGCCAGCAGTAGGTGGGAGCTGACCGGGGAGCTGTTTTTT	CASSRWELTGELFF
TRBD2	TRBV27	TRBJ2-7	-	TGTGCCAGCAGACTGACTAGCGGGACGAGCTACGAGCAGTACTTC	CASRLTSGTSYEQYF
-	TRBV30	TRBJ1-2	-	TGTGCCTGGAGTGCTGGGGGAGGTGGCTACACCTTC	CAWSAGGGGYTF
TRBD1	TRBV5-1	TRBJ1-6	-	TGCGCCGGCAGCTTGGCCCAGGGGGCCCGATCCTCCTATAATTCACCCCTCCACTTT	CAGSLAQGARSSYNSPLHF
-	TRBV19	TRBJ1-5	-	TGTGCCAGTAGTCTACCTTCGGGGTTCAATCAGCCCCAGCATTTT	CASSLPSGFNQPQHF
-	TRBV6-5	TRBJ2-5	once	TGTGCCAGCCTCCCAAGGGGGTGGGAGACCCAGTACTTC	CASLPRGWETQYF